A single sample gave rise to the 27 T cell receptor beta chains below, sequenced in a study of blood T cell repertoires in COVID-19. Clones were read by immunoSEQ multiplex PCR, and TCRdb kept only the in-frame ones, dropping some. There are 150,000 to 200,000 clones in the sample; 70% to 90% occur only once, and 2.5% to 3.5% lies in the top ten. What was sequenced was peripheral blood. The receptors originated from a woman aged 25 to 39 with active or convalescent COVID-19.

The rearrangement links TRBV7-9 to TRBJ2-1; 9 bases are shared with TRBD1. V shed 6 bases, J shed 8 bases, and the junction held 8 bases outside the gene matches. Germline CDR1 and CDR2: SEHNR and FQNEAQ (reference sequence). CDR3 size: 14 residues. The CDR3 loop reads CASRSGQGIYEQFF. The CDR3 DNA is TGTGCCAGCAGGTCGGGACAGGGAATCTATGAGCAGTTCTTC.

The rearrangement joins TRBV7-9 to TRBJ1-2; a weak D match, TRBD1 (5 bases). V gave up 5 bases and J gave up 6 bases, with 19 bases separating them. Germline assignment: CDR1 SEHNR and CDR2 FQNEAQ (reference sequence). This CDR3 spans 15 amino acids. The chain's CDR3 is CASSPAERRGHGYTF. The CDR3 DNA follows: TGTGCCAGCAGCCCCGCCGAGCGGAGGGGCCATGGCTACACCTTC.

The chain links TRBV4-1 to TRBJ2-7; 7 nucleotides line up with TRBD2. The CDR3 is made up of 16 amino acids. Germline lookup yields CDR1 MGHRA and CDR2 YSYEKL. The V segment lost 0 bases and the J segment 3 bases; nucleotides outside the gene matches: 8. For the CDR3, the DNA is TGCGCCAGCAGCCAAGACCTCGGACTAGGATTCTACGAGCAGTACTTC. Translation: CASSQDLGLGFYEQYF.

The chain couples TRBV3-1 (or the pseudogene TRBV3-2) to TRBJ2-7; the match to TRBD1 covers 10 bases. V gave up 3 bases and J gave up 1 base; unmatched junction bases: 6. CDR1 is LGHDT, CDR2 YNNKEL, per germline (reference sequence). The CDR3 contains 16 residues. DNA for the CDR3: TGTGCCAGCAGCCATTGGCTGGACAGGGGGTCCTACGAGCAGTACTTC. Protein: CASSHWLDRGSYEQYF.

This CDR3 is CASSLESGTVEAFF. In DNA form, the CDR3 reads TGCGCCAGCAGCTTGGAATCCGGAACAGTGGAAGCTTTCTTT. The rearrangement joins TRBV5-1 to TRBJ1-1; the D is unclear. This CDR3 is built from 14 residues. V lost 0 bases to trimming and J lost 8 bases, with 14 bases between them. Germline CDR1 is SGHRS and CDR2 is YFSETQ.

This clone was picked up one time. CDR3 amino acids: CASSPSGGDRPYNEQFF. The CDR3 nucleotides are TGCGCCAGCAGTCCCAGTGGGGGGGACAGGCCCTACAATGAGCAGTTCTTC. V is TRBV10-1 and J is TRBJ2-1; the D gene is possibly TRBD1 (8 bases). The V end was cut by 5 bases, the J end by 2 bases, with 19 bases between. The CDR3 totals 17 residues. In germline, CDR1 is WNHNN, CDR2 SYGVQD (reference sequence).

J is TRBJ1-6 and V is TRBV7-8; D not certain. V was pared by 2 bases and J by 8 bases, with 13 bases between. The CDR3 is made up of 15 amino acids. Germline CDR1 SGHVS, CDR2 FQNEAQ. CDR3 sequence: CASSLSRDADSPLHF. The CDR3 DNA sequence: TGTGCCAGCAGCTTATCCAGAGACGCGGATTCACCCCTCCACTTT.

This clone was counted between two and nine times. The V call is TRBV4-1, the J call TRBJ1-1; TRBD1 might be the D (6 bases). Germline CDR1 and CDR2: MGHRA and YSYEKL. The CDR3 runs 17 residues. Deletions cut 0 bases from V and 0 bases from J, with 14 bases between. This CDR3 is CASSQDLDRNMNTEAFF. Here the CDR3 DNA reads TGCGCCAGCAGCCAAGATCTGGACAGAAACATGAACACTGAAGCTTTCTTT.

V usage is TRBV5-1 and J usage is TRBJ2-1; TRBD2 matches 9 bases. The germline gives CDR1 SGHRS, CDR2 YFSETQ. Germline trimming cut 0 bases from V and 8 bases from J; bases unmatched to any gene: 6. This CDR3 has 15 residues. For the CDR3, the DNA is TGCGCCAGCAGCTTGGCATTAGCGGGAGTGGATGAGCAGTTCTTC. It translates to CASSLALAGVDEQFF.

The CDR3 loop reads CASSSGAYSNQPQHF. The DNA for the CDR3 is TGTGCCAGCAGTTCAGGGGCCTATAGCAATCAGCCCCAGCATTTT. The chain is built from TRBV27 and TRBJ1-5, with D maybe TRBD1 (6 bases). This CDR3 is built from 15 residues. Germline V gene lookup returns CDR1 MNHEY and CDR2 SMNVEV (reference sequence). Trimming removed 4 bases at V and 0 bases at J, with 10 bases between.

The rearrangement uses TRBV11-2 and TRBJ1-6; a weak D match, TRBD1 (5 bases). V was cut by 2 bases and J by 2 bases, with 10 bases left in between. The CDR3 covers 16 residues. CDR1 and CDR2 from the germline V gene are SGHAT and FQNNGV. The CDR3 DNA sequence: TGTGCCAGCAGCTTATCTACAGGAACCTATAATTCACCCCTCCACTTT. Its translation: CASSLSTGTYNSPLHF.

The chain has TRBV13 and TRBJ2-3; tentatively, D is TRBD1 (6 bases). Trimming pared 3 bases from V and 2 bases from J, leaving 9 bases between. The V gene's germline CDR1 is PRHDT and CDR2 FYEKMQ (reference sequence). The CDR3 length is 14 residues. This chain's CDR3 is CASSFGQTTDTQYF. The CDR3 DNA is TGTGCCAGCAGCTTCGGACAGACCACAGATACGCAGTATTTT.

The chain has TRBV28 and TRBJ2-1; D not resolved. CDR3 length: 16 amino acids. V shed 7 bases and J shed 0 bases, with 16 bases lying between them. Germline-derived CDR1 and CDR2 are MDHEN and SYDVKM. The CDR3 DNA is TGTGCCAGCACCCTCGGGTTGTCCTACTCCTACAATGAGCAGTTCTTC. Protein product: CASTLGLSYSYNEQFF.

J is TRBJ2-5 and V is TRBV11-2; 11 positions match TRBD2. The CDR3 sequence is 16 residues long. The junction had 9 bases not matched to a gene; V was cut back by 3 bases and J by 6 bases. CDR1 and CDR2 (germline): SGHAT, FQNNGV. The CDR3 loop reads CASSLSLAGGTKTQYF. The CDR3 bases are TGTGCCAGCAGCTTGTCGCTAGCGGGAGGTACGAAGACCCAGTACTTC.

The gene calls are TRBV5-1 and TRBJ2-1, with TRBD2 matching over 11 bases. CDR3 length equals 16 residues. The V gene's germline CDR1 is SGHRS and CDR2 YFSETQ. Losses at the gene ends were 4 bases for V and 2 bases for J; bases not matched to a gene: 5. DNA for the CDR3: TGCGCCAGCAGCAAAGGACTAGCGGGCGCCTACAATGAGCAGTTCTTC. Its translation is CASSKGLAGAYNEQFF.

The chain carries TRBV5-5 and TRBJ2-5; the match to TRBD1 covers 10 bases. This CDR3 comprises 15 residues. The germline V gene has CDR1 SGHKS and CDR2 YYEKEE (reference sequence). V trimming: 0 bases; J trimming: 5 bases; junction bases outside the gene matches: 4. CDR3 nucleotides: TGTGCCAGCAGCTTGGAGGGACAGGGGTGGGAGACCCAGTACTTC. Amino acid sequence: CASSLEGQGWETQYF.

This chain connects TRBV5-6 to TRBJ1-5, with TRBD1 identical over 8 bases. Germline V CDR1 and CDR2: SGHDT, YYEEEE. The junction had 6 bases not matched to a gene; V was cut back by 4 bases and J by 6 bases. The CDR3 runs 14 residues. The CDR3 nucleotides are TGTGCCAGCAGCAGACAGGGGTTTAGTCAGCCCCAGCATTTT. Amino acid sequence: CASSRQGFSQPQHF.

The chain carries TRBV6-5 and TRBJ1-3, with D maybe TRBD1 (5 bases). This CDR3 has 15 amino acids. The germline V and J ends were trimmed by 5 bases and 2 bases, with 13 bases remaining between them. Germline V gene lookup returns CDR1 MNHEY and CDR2 SVGAGI. CDR3 DNA: TGTGCCAGCAGTCCTAAGGGACTTGCTGGAAACACCATATATTTT. Translating it yields CASSPKGLAGNTIYF.

The rearrangement joins TRBV11-2 to TRBJ1-3; perhaps TRBD1 as D (5 bases). Trimming took off 0 bases at V and 1 base at J, with 16 bases between the two ends. Germline V gene data show CDR1 as SGHAT and CDR2 as FQNNGV. The CDR3 is 18 residues long. The CDR3 nucleotides read TGTGCCAGCAGCTTAGAGGGAGGGAGACAGTTATCTGGAAACACCATATATTTT. Protein product: CASSLEGGRQLSGNTIYF.

The chain is built from TRBV6-5 and TRBJ2-1, with TRBD2 matching over 7 bases. The CDR3 contains 15 residues. Per the germline V gene, CDR1 is MNHEY and CDR2 is SVGAGI. The V gene end was trimmed by 2 bases and the J gene end by 5 bases; junction bases not matched to a gene: 6. The CDR3, as DNA: TGTGCCAGCAGTTACCGTGGGCGGGAGAACAATGAGCAGTTCTTC. This sequence encodes CASSYRGRENNEQFF.

This clone has just a few counts. J is TRBJ1-5 and V is TRBV28; D uncertain. The V gene's germline CDR1 is MDHEN and CDR2 SYDVKM. The CDR3 contains 14 residues. The ends were cut back, 5 bases at V and 0 bases at J, with 8 bases in the middle. The CDR3 bases are TGTGCCAGCAGTCCCCCGGTTAGCAATCAGCCCCAGCATTTT. This translates into CASSPPVSNQPQHF.

The chain is built from TRBV27 and TRBJ2-2; weak D call: TRBD2 (5 bases). Trimming shortened V by 6 bases and J by 0 bases, and 11 bases separated the two germline ends. The CDR3 runs to 15 residues. Germline CDR1 is MNHEY and CDR2 is SMNVEV (reference sequence). The CDR3 DNA reads TGTGCCAGCAGGCCCTGGACTGCGAACACCGGGGAGCTGTTTTTT. This gives the protein CASRPWTANTGELFF.

The genes are TRBV14 and TRBJ2-1; 10 bases line up with TRBD1. After removal of 1 base from V and 7 bases from J, the junction contained 7 bases not matched to a gene. This CDR3 has 16 amino acids. Germline CDR1 is SGHDN and CDR2 is FVKESK. CDR3 loop: CASSQVGGQGKNEQFF. DNA of the CDR3: TGTGCCAGCAGCCAAGTCGGGGGACAGGGGAAGAATGAGCAGTTCTTC. Based on the CDR3 plus reference TRBV14 and TRBJ2-1, the full variable domain is EAGVTQFPSHSVIEKGQTVTLRCDPISGHDNLYWYRRVMGKEIKFLLHFVKESKQDESGMPNNRFLAERTGGTYSTLKVQPAELEDSGVYFCASSQVGGQGKNEQFFGPGTRLTVL.

This sequence joins TRBV18 and TRBJ1-2; 7 bases map to TRBD1. V trimming: 6 bases; J trimming: 5 bases; junction bases outside the gene matches: 6. In germline, CDR1 is KGHSH, CDR2 LQKENI. The length of the CDR3 is 13 residues. The DNA of the CDR3 is TGTGCCAGCTCCCGGGACAGCGGTTATGGCTACACCTTC. Protein: CASSRDSGYGYTF.

J is TRBJ2-5 and V is TRBV12-3 or TRBV12-4; the match to TRBD2 covers 7 bases. This CDR3 has 13 residues. V was pared by 8 bases and J by 5 bases, with 8 bases of the junction left unmatched. In DNA form, the CDR3 reads TGTGCCAGCCGACTGGGGAGGGTGGAGACCCAGTACTTC. It yields the protein CASRLGRVETQYF.

The V and J genes are TRBV2 and TRBJ1-1, with D perhaps matching TRBD1 (6 bases). This CDR3 has 13 residues. The V end lost 7 bases, the J end lost 1 base, and 10 bases lay between the germline ends. Germline V gene sequence: CDR1 SNHLY, CDR2 FYNNEI. The CDR3 spells CASTTTGNTEAFF. CDR3 nucleotides: TGTGCCAGCACTACGACAGGGAACACTGAAGCTTTCTTT.

The chain combines TRBV6-5 with TRBJ1-1, with TRBD1 as a possible D gene (6 bases). The CDR3 has 16 residues. Trimming shortened V by 3 bases and J by 4 bases, and 18 bases separated the two germline ends. Germline V gene lookup returns CDR1 MNHEY and CDR2 SVGAGI. CDR3 in amino acids: CASSYTTGPKGTEAFF. The DNA of the CDR3 is TGTGCCAGCAGTTATACGACAGGCCCTAAGGGCACTGAAGCTTTCTTT.